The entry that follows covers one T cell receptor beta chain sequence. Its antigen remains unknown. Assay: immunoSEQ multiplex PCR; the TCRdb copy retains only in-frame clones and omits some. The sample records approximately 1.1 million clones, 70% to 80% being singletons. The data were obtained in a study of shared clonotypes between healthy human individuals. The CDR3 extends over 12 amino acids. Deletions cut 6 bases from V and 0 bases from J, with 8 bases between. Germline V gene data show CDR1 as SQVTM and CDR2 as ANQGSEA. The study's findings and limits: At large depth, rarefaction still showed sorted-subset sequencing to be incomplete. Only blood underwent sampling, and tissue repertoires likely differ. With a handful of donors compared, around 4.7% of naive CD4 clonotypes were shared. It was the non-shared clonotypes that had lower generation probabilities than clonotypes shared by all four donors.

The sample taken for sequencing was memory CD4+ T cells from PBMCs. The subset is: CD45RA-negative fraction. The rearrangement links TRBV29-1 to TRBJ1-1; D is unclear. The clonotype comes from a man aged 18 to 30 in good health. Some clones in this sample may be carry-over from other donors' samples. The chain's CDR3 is CSVRTVNTEAFF. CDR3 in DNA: TGCAGCGTCCGGACGGTGAACACTGAAGCTTTCTTT.